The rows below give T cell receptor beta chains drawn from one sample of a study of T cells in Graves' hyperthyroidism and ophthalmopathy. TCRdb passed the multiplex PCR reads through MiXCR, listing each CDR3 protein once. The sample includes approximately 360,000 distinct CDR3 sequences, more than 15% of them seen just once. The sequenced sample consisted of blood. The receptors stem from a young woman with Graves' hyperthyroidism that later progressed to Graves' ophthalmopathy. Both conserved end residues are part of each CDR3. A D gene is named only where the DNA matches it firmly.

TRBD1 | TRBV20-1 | CSARPNRGWETQYF
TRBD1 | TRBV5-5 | CASSASDRGHTEAFF
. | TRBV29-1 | CSVLTSGGLYEQYF
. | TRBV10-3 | CAISESIQANTEAFF
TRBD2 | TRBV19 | CASQPSGRGSGEQYF
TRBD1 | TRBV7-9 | CASSSKGQGLNTEAFF
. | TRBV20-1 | CSAGPPPGANVLTF
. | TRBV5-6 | CASSSGYSYEQYF
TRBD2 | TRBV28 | CASSFNRLAGGPGDTQYF
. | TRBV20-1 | CSTLGGQADTQYF
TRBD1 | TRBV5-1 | CASSWDRETEETQYF
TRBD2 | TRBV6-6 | CASSYVGARGASYNEQFF
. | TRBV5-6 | CASSGAGENGYTF
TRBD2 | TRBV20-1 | CSARDTLAGSSYNEQFF
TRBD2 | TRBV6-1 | CASSALAGEKEQFF